The 2 T cell receptor beta chains listed next were all sequenced from one sample in a study of blood T cell repertoires in COVID-19. Here immunoSEQ multiplex PCR was the method, and the copy in TCRdb shows in-frame clones only, minus some. The sample lists 70,000 to 75,000 clones; 75% to 95% were seen once. Sequencing used peripheral blood. These receptors all stem from a woman aged 18-30 years with acute or convalescent COVID-19.

This clone showed up just once. The CDR3 nucleotides read TGTGCCAGCAGTTTATTACAGGGGCTATATGGCTACACCTTC. Translation gives CASSLLQGLYGYTF. The chain combines TRBV28 with TRBJ1-2; 7 bases align to TRBD1. This CDR3 comprises 14 residues. After removal of 1 base from V and 5 bases from J, the junction contained 4 bases not matched to a gene. Germline V gene data show CDR1 as MDHEN and CDR2 as SYDVKM.

J is TRBJ1-3 and V is TRBV10-3; D may be TRBD1 (5 bases). CDR1 is ENHRY, CDR2 SYGVKD, per germline. Trimming left V 6 bases short and J 0 bases short, with 12 bases between. This CDR3 region has 15 residues. The CDR3 coding sequence is TGTGCCATCAGGAATACAGGACACTCTGGAAACACCATATATTTT. Translated: CAIRNTGHSGNTIYF.